The 16 T cell receptor beta chains given below trace back to one sample, sequenced in a study of blood T cell repertoires in COVID-19. TCRdb's copy holds only in-frame clones and misses some; the assay was immunoSEQ multiplex PCR. The sample has 180,000 or so clones, 70% to 90% seen once. Sequences were obtained from peripheral blood. Every receptor here comes from a human donor with active or convalescent COVID-19. The donor label of this sample is uncertain.

The rearrangement uses TRBV5-5 and TRBJ2-3, with 8 bases aligning to TRBD2. The CDR3 totals 15 residues. Germline V gene data show CDR1 as SGHKS and CDR2 as YYEKEE (reference sequence). Unmatched junction bases numbered 6, after V lost 4 bases and J lost 2 bases. The CDR3, as DNA: TGTGCCAGCAGCCCTCGGGGGGGTAACACAGATACGCAGTATTTT. It specifies CASSPRGGNTDTQYF.

This clone was counted a few times. The chain combines TRBV9 with TRBJ2-5; tentatively, D is TRBD2 (5 bases). V was clipped by 0 bases and J by 0 bases, with 6 bases between them. The CDR3 runs to 14 residues. CDR1 is SGDLS and CDR2 is YYNGEE in the germline V gene. CDR3 protein: CASSVGGDQETQYF. The CDR3 DNA reads as TGTGCCAGCAGCGTAGGGGGAGACCAAGAGACCCAGTACTTC. The whole variable domain, filled in from reference TRBV9 and TRBJ2-5, reads DSGVTQTPKHLITATGQRVTLRCSPRSGDLSVYWYQQSLDQGLQFLIQYYNGEERAKGNILERFSAQQFPDLHSELNLSSLELGDSALYFCASSVGGDQETQYFGPGTRLLVL.

V usage is TRBV18 and J usage is TRBJ2-7, with 7 nucleotides matching TRBD1. This CDR3 comprises 15 residues. V dropped 3 bases and J dropped 2; count of bases not matched to a gene: 7. Germline V lookup: CDR1 KGHSH, CDR2 LQKENI. CDR3 amino acids: CASSPLRQGAYEQYF. CDR3 nucleotide sequence: TGTGCCAGCTCACCTCTCCGACAGGGCGCCTACGAGCAGTACTTC.

The genes are TRBV7-2 and TRBJ2-3; TRBD2 agrees at 7 bases. V lost 1 base to trimming and J lost 2 bases; unmatched junction nucleotides: 9. Germline-derived CDR1 and CDR2 are SGHTA and FQGNSA. The CDR3 consists of 17 residues. The CDR3 loop reads CASSLEPLAVHTDTQYF. CDR3 DNA: TGTGCCAGCAGCTTAGAACCCCTAGCGGTCCACACAGATACGCAGTATTTT.

CDR3 nucleotides: TGTGCCAGCAGTAACCGGGAGTTAGCCCTTAGGGAGCAGTTCTTC. Residues: CASSNRELALREQFF. The chain uses TRBV7-9 and TRBJ2-1, with a possible D match to TRBD2 (6 bases). V was trimmed by 6 bases and J by 10 bases, leaving 22 bases between them. There are 15 residues in the CDR3. From germline, CDR1 is SEHNR and CDR2 FQNEAQ (reference sequence).

The chain couples TRBV5-1 to TRBJ2-3; unclear D gene. V dropped 1 base and J dropped 4 bases, with 7 bases sitting between them. Germline assignment: CDR1 SGHRS and CDR2 YFSETQ. The CDR3 is 13 residues long. As DNA, the CDR3 is TGCGCCAGCAGCTTGCTAGTCGCAGATACGCAGTATTTT. Protein sequence: CASSLLVADTQYF. The full variable domain, in which reference TRBV5-1 and TRBJ2-3 provide the parts outside the CDR3, is KAGVTQTPRYLIKTRGQQVTLSCSPISGHRSVSWYQQTPGQGLQFLFEYFSETQRNKGNFPGRFSGRQFSNSRSEMNVSTLELGDSALYLCASSLLVADTQYFGPGTRLTVL.

V and J are TRBV10-3 and TRBJ1-1; TRBD1 agrees at 9 bases. V lost 2 bases and J lost 1; bases outside the gene matches: 2. Germline CDR1 ENHRY, CDR2 SYGVKD. The CDR3 has 15 amino acids. The CDR3 sequence: CAISEQGQGNTEAFF. Written as DNA, the CDR3 is TGTGCCATCAGTGAGCAGGGACAGGGGAACACTGAAGCTTTCTTT.

The V gene is TRBV19, the J gene TRBJ1-1; 7 bases line up with TRBD1. Germline CDR1 is LNHDA and CDR2 is SQIVND (reference sequence). J lost 4 bases, V lost 5 bases, and 7 bases had no gene match. CDR3 size: 14 residues. CDR3 in DNA: TGTGCCAGTAGTGAGCATACAGGGGCCACTGAAGCTTTCTTT. It codes for CASSEHTGATEAFF.

This clone has only a few counts. The chain combines TRBV7-2 with TRBJ1-6; D unresolved. Germline loops: CDR1 SGHTA, CDR2 FQGNSA. The length of the CDR3 is 14 residues. The V and J ends lost 3 bases and 8 bases respectively, with 11 bases between them. This CDR3 reads CASSFNGLHSPLHF. CDR3 DNA sequence: TGTGCCAGCAGCTTCAACGGACTCCATTCACCCCTCCACTTT.

The chain carries TRBV7-9 and TRBJ2-5, with D tentatively TRBD2 (6 bases). The V gene lost 5 bases and the J gene lost 5 bases, with 15 bases spanning the gap. The V gene's germline CDR1 is SEHNR and CDR2 FQNEAQ (reference sequence). This CDR3 is built from 14 residues. The CDR3 DNA is TGTGCCAGCAGCCCTAGATGGAGGGAGGAGACCCAGTACTTC. This gives the protein CASSPRWREETQYF.

The rearrangement links TRBV5-1 to TRBJ2-7, with D unclear. Germline-derived CDR1 and CDR2 are SGHRS and YFSETQ. The germline V and J ends were trimmed by 4 bases and 2 bases, with 19 bases remaining between them. This CDR3 region has 16 residues. DNA for the CDR3: TGCGCCAGCAGCCTACTCCCGAATGACATCCCCTACGAGCAGTACTTC. Translation gives CASSLLPNDIPYEQYF.

The V call is TRBV6-2 or TRBV6-3, the J call TRBJ2-1; TRBD1 matches at 7 bases. CDR3 length equals 16 residues. Germline V gene lookup returns CDR1 MNHEY and CDR2 SVGEGT. Germline trimming cut 1 base from V and 4 bases from J; bases unmatched to any gene: 7. CDR3 sequence reads: CASSYFAQGEYNEQFF. The CDR3 bases are TGTGCCAGCAGTTACTTCGCCCAGGGGGAATACAATGAGCAGTTCTTC.

The chain couples TRBV4-1 to TRBJ1-5; no reliable D call. The CDR3 is 16 residues long. The V end lost 1 base, the J end lost 2 bases, and 12 bases lay between the germline ends. Germline V gives CDR1 MGHRA, CDR2 YSYEKL. DNA of the CDR3: TGCGCCAGCAGCCAAGCGCGGAGGGTGGGCAATCAGCCCCAGCATTTT. This codes for CASSQARRVGNQPQHF.

The chain has TRBV18 and TRBJ2-3, with 8 positions matching TRBD2. J lost 5 bases, V lost 4 bases, and 11 bases had no gene match. The CDR3 contains 16 residues. In germline, CDR1 is KGHSH, CDR2 LQKENI. The DNA of the CDR3 is TGTGCCAGCTCACTGACGGGAGGGCCAAGGGGAGATACGCAGTATTTT. The encoded protein is CASSLTGGPRGDTQYF.

The CDR3 here is CASRPREGSYNEQFF. The CDR3 nucleotides read TGTGCCAGCAGGCCGCGGGAGGGGTCCTACAATGAGCAGTTCTTC. V usage is TRBV6-5 and J usage is TRBJ2-1, with 9 positions matching TRBD2. Per germline, CDR1 MNHEY and CDR2 SVGAGI. Germline trimming cut 6 bases from V and 1 base from J; bases unmatched to any gene: 4. The CDR3 totals 15 residues.

The chain couples TRBV2 to TRBJ1-2; a possible D gene is TRBD1 (5 bases). Between the trimmed V and J ends, which lost 6 bases and 8 bases, there was a span of 7 bases. This CDR3 has 10 residues. CDR1 and CDR2 (germline): SNHLY, FYNNEI. CDR3 in amino acids: CASSRGGYTF. As DNA, the CDR3 is TGTGCCAGCAGCCGGGGGGGCTACACCTTC.